This T cell receptor (beta chain) appears in the sequencing data of a study of T cells in Graves' hyperthyroidism and ophthalmopathy (dated by TCRdb to about 2019). Context from the whole study: Peripheral blood was sampled at the time of initial diagnosis, prior to any treatment. To identify distinguishing TCR V-J signatures, a discovery cohort of some 99 patients was used, comprising some 45 with Graves' ophthalmopathy and approximately 57 with stable Graves' hyperthyroidism. Prospective prediction of ophthalmopathy was tested in an independent validation cohort consisting of some 19 hyperthyroidism patients and over 15 patients who later progressed to ophthalmopathy. The 75 to 100 discovery patients were randomly divided into training and test sets at a 7:3 ratio. The study also compared thyroid tissue and blood T-cell repertoires from more than 5 Graves' hyperthyroidism patients. Once sampling was done, hyperthyroidism patients were given methimazole at a starting dose of 30 mg daily, whereas ophthalmopathy patients were given high-dose intravenous methylprednisolone. The paper reports TCR Vbeta CDR3 sequencing of some 140 peripheral blood samples: around 41 ophthalmopathy, approximately 74 hyperthyroidism and 17 progressor patients.

Amplification of TCR beta CDR3 regions was carried out from RNA transcripts. The first round of RT-PCR for the TCR CDR3 was performed with the HTBI primer set and the Qiagen OneStep RT-PCR kit. The libraries were constructed in a second round of multiplex PCR and then size-selected and purified. Paired-end sequencing of the libraries was performed with 100 bp reads on an Illumina HiSeq2000. As for how the authors treated the data: SOAPnuke was used to process the raw data, with reads discarded if the reads contained adapters or uncalled bases, had a mean Phred below 15, or lacked an exact constant-primer or identifier match. High-quality paired reads were merged using COPE v1.2.5, and each unique nucleotide sequence was defined as a clonotype. Clonotypes were aligned to IMGT TRBV, TRBD and TRBJ reference segments using MiTCR v1.1. The analysis was restricted to V-J combinations with a frequency above 0.0001, which together covered just over 99% of the repertoires. The TCS score was defined as F50 (clonal expansion) divided by E x V (chaos), with BLOSUM62-based TCRdist calculated between CDR3 peptides within each V-J. Welch's t-statistics and random forest reduced 500 to 550 V-J features to 10 to 15, which were used in a naive Bayes classifier (R e1071). The raw public data were reprocessed by TCRdb itself: fastp quality trimming at Q25, MiXCR clonotype calling, in-frame beta chains only. Under each unique CDR3 protein, matching rows form one entry showing the most common genes and DNA. These V and J calls are TCRdb output, not the study's own analysis. For this sample the table gives hundreds of thousands of distinct CDR3 sequences, of which just under 20% were detected only once. 40% to 50% of the sample lies in the top ten.

In this sample, this clonotype turned up many times. Its antigen has not been determined. No per-base quality is available; no much larger clone lies one base away. Moderately to severely active disease, a Clinical Activity Score of at least 3, a NOSPECS grade of at least 4, and a duration under 3 months were present in ophthalmopathy patients. Patients with uncontrolled infections, other autoimmune diseases, pregnancy or lactation were excluded. Diagnoses were established on the basis of clinical symptoms, serum thyroxine and TRAb, thyroid ultrasound, and orbital computed tomography. PBMCs were isolated from 10 ml of fresh peripheral blood by Ficoll-Paque density gradient centrifugation. Trizol reagent was used to extract total RNA, and RNA quality was then checked on an Agilent 2100 Bioanalyzer. What the research found in general, with its limitations: Ophthalmopathy was separated from stable hyperthyroidism by a 13 V-J signature model, with approximately 89% sensitivity and around 81% specificity obtained in cross-validation and 80%/75% obtained in testing. Blood samples also contained most of the expanded thyroid clonotypes (frequency above 0.001), which suggests that blood repertoires may reflect thyroid immune responses. No statistical method was used to set the sample size in advance, and investigators knew the group allocation. In validation, the model predicted progression to ophthalmopathy a median of roughly 6.2 months before onset, with approximately 68% sensitivity and just under 75% specificity.

This clonotype was obtained from a man between 40 and 49 years old with Graves' ophthalmopathy. Sequenced: blood.

The sequenced DNA: TGTGCCAGCAGTTACTCGGGAGTTTTCGCTAGCGGGGGGCGGAGCTCCTACAATGAGCAGTTCTTC. Its protein is CASSYSGVFASGGRSSYNEQFF. The rearranged chain carries TRBV6-5 and TRBJ2-1; 11 bases in between match TRBD2. The cysteine opens and the phenylalanine closes a CDR3 of 22 amino acids. Only the CDR3 part of the read is kept: 66 bases, read in frame from the first base. The germline V gene provides CDR1 MNHEY and CDR2 SVGAGI. Germline trimming amounts to 0 bases on V and 0 bases on J, with 16 as the count of junction bases outside the gene matches.